Listed here are 26 T cell receptor beta chains from one sample, sequenced in a study of cytomegalovirus exposure and HLA in healthy donors. The PCR used 60 Vbeta and 13 Jbeta primers. TCRdb keeps only in-frame clones here, not all; method: immunoSEQ multiplex PCR. The data contain around 120,000 clones, over 60% of them singletons. The sample taken for sequencing was PBMCs. The receptors stem from a human donor in good health.

This rearrangement joins TRBV27 to TRBJ2-5, with 7 bases fitting TRBD2. This CDR3 spans 14 amino acids. V trimming: 5 bases; J trimming: 4 bases; junction bases outside the gene matches: 7. Germline CDR1 reads MNHEY; CDR2 reads SMNVEV (reference sequence). The CDR3 here is CASSPLAAGETQYF. The CDR3 DNA follows: TGTGCCAGCAGTCCTCTAGCGGCGGGAGAGACCCAGTACTTC.

The chain is built from TRBV5-1 and TRBJ2-7, with 10 bases identical to TRBD2. The CDR3 extends over 17 amino acids. From germline, CDR1 is SGHRS and CDR2 YFSETQ. J was trimmed by 1 base and V by 4 bases; bases with no gene match: 11. This CDR3 reads CASSLQTSGRISYEQYF. CDR3 DNA sequence: TGCGCCAGCAGCCTACAGACTAGCGGGCGAATTTCCTACGAGCAGTACTTC.

The rearrangement links TRBV15 to TRBJ1-5; D is possibly TRBD1 (6 bases). The CDR3 has 13 residues. Per the germline V gene, CDR1 is LNHNV and CDR2 is YYDKDF (reference sequence). Trimming pared 4 bases from V and 2 bases from J, leaving 6 bases between. This chain's CDR3 is CATSNRGNQPQHF. CDR3 nucleotides: TGTGCCACCAGCAACAGGGGCAATCAGCCCCAGCATTTT.

The V and J genes are TRBV28 and TRBJ2-5; 7 nucleotides align to TRBD2. Judging by the DNA end, TRBJ2-7 fits better; the J call may be wrong. The CDR3 has 14 residues. Germline CDR1 is MDHEN and CDR2 is SYDVKM. CDR3 nucleotide sequence: TGTGCCAGCGGGGGGGAGTCAGGGCCCGACGAGCAGTACTTC. As protein: CASGGESGPDEQYF.

Only one count was recorded for this clone. This sequence joins TRBV18 and TRBJ2-5, with 12 bases fitting TRBD1. The CDR3 loop spans 15 amino acids. CDR1 is KGHSH and CDR2 is LQKENI in the germline V gene. V trimming: 3 bases; J trimming: 11 bases; junction bases outside the gene matches: 10. CDR3 residues: CASSPMGTGGGEQYF. Written as DNA, the CDR3 is TGTGCCAGCTCACCGATGGGGACAGGGGGCGGTGAGCAGTACTTC.

The chain links TRBV18 to TRBJ1-4, with 10 bases matching TRBD1. The CDR3 loop spans 17 amino acids. CDR1 is KGHSH and CDR2 is LQKENI in the germline V gene. Losses at the gene ends were 3 bases for V and 3 bases for J; bases not matched to a gene: 7. The CDR3 sequence: CASSPPGQGRSNEKLFF. CDR3 in DNA: TGTGCCAGCTCACCGCCGGGACAGGGGCGGTCTAATGAAAAACTGTTTTTT. The full variable domain, rest sourced from reference TRBV18 and TRBJ1-4, is NAGVMQNPRHLVRRRGQEARLRCSPMKGHSHVYWYRQLPEEGLKFMVYLQKENIIDESGMPKERFSAEFPKEGPSILRIQQVVRGDSAAYFCASSPPGQGRSNEKLFFGSGTQLSVL.

The chain carries TRBV5-1 and TRBJ2-2; 11 bases match TRBD2. This CDR3 has 15 residues. Germline V CDR1 and CDR2: SGHRS, YFSETQ. Germline trimming cut 5 bases from V and 4 bases from J; bases unmatched to any gene: 4. Here the CDR3 reads CASSLAGGSTGELFF. The CDR3 DNA is TGCGCCAGCAGTCTAGCGGGAGGAAGCACCGGGGAGCTGTTTTTT.

J is TRBJ1-2 and V is TRBV5-6; D gene unclear. The CDR3 contains 15 residues. Germline loops: CDR1 SGHDT, CDR2 YYEEEE. The V and J ends lost 4 bases and 1 base respectively, with 14 bases between them. CDR3 coding DNA: TGTGCCAGCAGCCCTACTCGAACAGATAACTATGGCTACACCTTC. It codes for CASSPTRTDNYGYTF.

CDR3: CASSFQGGDEQYF. The CDR3 DNA sequence: TGTGCCAGCAGCTTCCAAGGGGGAGACGAGCAGTACTTC. The chain has TRBV7-9 and TRBJ2-7; TRBD1 might be the D (6 bases). Germline V gives CDR1 SEHNR, CDR2 FQNEAQ (reference sequence). The CDR3 has 13 residues. V gave up 3 bases and J gave up 5 bases, with 11 bases separating them.

The chain links TRBV7-9 to TRBJ2-7, with TRBD1 as a possible D gene (5 bases). There are 12 residues in the CDR3. The germline V and J ends were trimmed by 2 bases and 3 bases, with 5 bases remaining between them. Germline loops: CDR1 SEHNR, CDR2 FQNEAQ (reference sequence). The CDR3 sequence: CASSLQGYEQYF. CDR3 in DNA: TGTGCCAGCAGCTTACAGGGCTACGAGCAGTACTTC.

The chain is built from TRBV7-2 and TRBJ2-5; the match to TRBD1 covers 8 bases. The CDR3 totals 13 residues. From germline, CDR1 is SGHTA and CDR2 FQGNSA. V lost 5 bases and J lost 5; bases outside the gene matches: 4. The CDR3 region has the DNA TGTGCCAGCAGCCCGGACAGGGTTGAGACCCAGTACTTC. It translates to CASSPDRVETQYF.

The gene calls are TRBV19 and TRBJ1-2, with 9 bases identical to TRBD1. This CDR3 region has 15 residues. V was pared by 7 bases and J by 3 bases, with 9 bases of the junction left unmatched. Germline CDR1 is LNHDA and CDR2 is SQIVND (reference sequence). CDR3 bases: TGTGCCAGTAAATGGACAGGGGCAACGGACTATGGCTACACCTTC. This encodes CASKWTGATDYGYTF.

The DNA of the CDR3 is TGTGCCAGCAGCACCCGAGGGGGACAGGGAGTGGACGAAGCTTTCTTT. It codes for CASSTRGGQGVDEAFF. This chain joins TRBV5-4 and TRBJ1-1; TRBD1 matches at 9 bases. Germline V CDR1 and CDR2: SGHNT, YYREEE (reference sequence). This CDR3 contains 16 residues. V shed 4 bases and J 8 bases; nucleotides not matched to a gene: 15. Full variable domain (rest looked up from reference TRBV5-4 and TRBJ1-1): ETGVTQSPTHLIKTRGQQVTLRCSSQSGHNTVSWYQQALGQGPQFIFQYYREEENGRGNFPPRFSGLQFPNYSSELNVNALELDDSALYLCASSTRGGQGVDEAFFGQGTRLTVV.

The chain uses TRBV19 and TRBJ2-4, with 9 bases lining up with TRBD1. Trimming cost V 6 bases and J 8 bases; bases outside gene matches: 8. The CDR3 is 14 residues long. Germline V gene lookup returns CDR1 LNHDA and CDR2 SQIVND (reference sequence). CDR3 nucleotides: TGTGCCAGTAGACGGACAGGGGTCGATCACATTCAGTACTTC. It yields the protein CASRRTGVDHIQYF.

V gene TRBV5-1 combines with J gene TRBJ2-2; D possibly corresponds to TRBD1 (5 bases). Trimming took 0 bases from V and 6 from J, leaving 18 bases between them. The CDR3 totals 17 residues. CDR1 SGHRS and CDR2 YFSETQ come from the germline V gene. CDR3 sequence: CASSLGQLRVAAGELFF. The CDR3 nucleotides read TGCGCCAGCAGCTTGGGGCAGCTCAGGGTCGCAGCCGGGGAGCTGTTTTTT. Looking up the rest from reference TRBV5-1 and TRBJ2-2 gives the full variable domain: KAGVTQTPRYLIKTRGQQVTLSCSPISGHRSVSWYQQTPGQGLQFLFEYFSETQRNKGNFPGRFSGRQFSNSRSEMNVSTLELGDSALYLCASSLGQLRVAAGELFFGEGSRLTVL.

This clone came up once. V usage is TRBV5-6 and J usage is TRBJ1-2, with D tentatively TRBD1 (6 bases). The germline V and J ends were trimmed by 5 bases and 8 bases, with 10 bases remaining between them. The CDR3 consists of 11 residues. Germline-derived CDR1 and CDR2 are SGHDT and YYEEEE. The CDR3 region has the DNA TGTGCCAGCAGAGGGGGGGCAGGCTACACCTTC. This codes for CASRGGAGYTF.

This clone appeared a single time. The chain combines TRBV27 with TRBJ2-1, with a tentative D call TRBD2 (5 bases). The germline V gene encodes CDR1 MNHEY and CDR2 SMNVEV (reference sequence). This CDR3 region has 16 residues. Trimming pared 4 bases from V and 2 bases from J, leaving 15 bases between. CDR3 region: CASSSGEAGPYNEQFF. The CDR3 coding sequence is TGTGCCAGCAGTTCCGGGGAAGCAGGCCCCTACAATGAGCAGTTCTTC.

J is TRBJ2-5 and V is TRBV11-2; D unresolved. The CDR3 is 13 residues long. CDR1 is SGHAT and CDR2 is FQNNGV in the germline V gene. V was cut by 3 bases and J by 1 base, with 6 bases left in between. The CDR3 spells CASSLSVQETQYF. In nucleotides, the CDR3 is TGTGCCAGCAGCTTGAGCGTCCAAGAGACCCAGTACTTC.

The gene calls are TRBV5-6 and TRBJ2-3; 11 bases line up with TRBD2. This CDR3 has 16 residues. Germline trimming cut 6 bases from V and 3 bases from J; bases unmatched to any gene: 9. Germline V gene lookup returns CDR1 SGHDT and CDR2 YYEEEE. DNA of the CDR3: TGTGCCAGCACCTGGGGGAGGACTAGCGGGACAGATACGCAGTATTTT. Its translation is CASTWGRTSGTDTQYF.

This clone showed up just a few times. V is TRBV29-1 and J is TRBJ1-1, with no clear D. V was trimmed by 4 bases and J by 0 bases, leaving 15 bases between them. The CDR3 contains 15 residues. CDR1 is SQVTM and CDR2 is ANQGSEA in the germline V gene. For the CDR3, the DNA is TGCAGCGTTGCCACCCCTACTCCCCTGAACACTGAAGCTTTCTTT. This encodes CSVATPTPLNTEAFF.

This clone was recorded a few times. V is TRBV19 and J is TRBJ1-4, with TRBD1 matching 7 bases. V lost 6 bases to trimming and J lost 1 base; unmatched junction nucleotides: 14. Germline CDR1 and CDR2: LNHDA and SQIVND (reference sequence). The CDR3 has 18 amino acids. CDR3 amino acids: CASSPGKGYRGTNEKLFF. DNA of the CDR3: TGTGCCAGTAGCCCCGGTAAAGGGTACAGGGGAACTAATGAAAAACTGTTTTTT.

The chain recombines TRBV28 with TRBJ2-6, with D maybe TRBD1 (5 bases). Germline V CDR1 and CDR2: MDHEN, SYDVKM. This CDR3 has 16 residues. V gave up 7 bases and J gave up 3 bases, with 16 bases separating them. CDR3 sequence reads: CASNLPQGSGANVLTF. The CDR3 DNA reads TGTGCCAGCAACCTGCCTCAGGGAAGTGGGGCCAACGTCCTGACTTTC.

There are a few counts of this clone. V usage is TRBV5-4 and J usage is TRBJ2-3; a possible D gene is TRBD2 (6 bases). Trimming took 6 bases from V and 5 from J, leaving 16 bases between them. Germline V gene data show CDR1 as SGHNT and CDR2 as YYREEE (reference sequence). The CDR3 is made up of 14 amino acids. In DNA form, the CDR3 reads TGTGCCAGCACCCAAAGAGGGAGGAGAGATACGCAGTATTTT. As protein: CASTQRGRRDTQYF.

The V call is TRBV18, the J call TRBJ1-2; D is unclear. Germline lookup yields CDR1 KGHSH and CDR2 LQKENI. The CDR3 contains 15 residues. Trimming removed 2 bases at V and 3 bases at J, with 13 bases between. Written as DNA, the CDR3 is TGTGCCAGCTCACCAACAGTCCTGAAGGACTATGGCTACACCTTC. Encoded protein: CASSPTVLKDYGYTF.

The chain uses TRBV5-6 and TRBJ2-1, with D uncertain. Germline CDR1 reads SGHDT; CDR2 reads YYEEEE. This CDR3 comprises 12 residues. Trimming removed 3 bases at V and 3 bases at J, with 4 bases between. The CDR3 spells CASSSGYNEQFF. DNA of the CDR3: TGTGCCAGCAGCTCGGGCTACAATGAGCAGTTCTTC.

The V call is TRBV4-1, the J call TRBJ2-7, with 7 bases aligning to TRBD2. Germline V gene data show CDR1 as MGHRA and CDR2 as YSYEKL. The V gene end was trimmed by 2 bases and the J gene end by 4 bases; junction bases not matched to a gene: 8. The CDR3 length is 15 residues. The CDR3 spells CASSQLLAPRYEQYF. CDR3 sequence (DNA): TGCGCCAGCAGCCAACTACTAGCGCCGAGGTACGAGCAGTACTTC.